This T cell receptor beta chain was obtained from a study of cytomegalovirus exposure and HLA in healthy donors. Primers for the PCR totalled 60 Vbeta and 13 Jbeta. The data were produced by immunoSEQ multiplex PCR, yet TCRdb's version contains in-frame clones alone and is incomplete. The sample holds 200,000 to 250,000 clones, more than 75% seen once. This TCR came from a human donor in good health. Material: PBMCs.

CDR3 sequence: CASSYDGDRVNTEAFF. The CDR3 nucleotides are TGTGCCAGCAGTTACGACGGGGACAGGGTTAACACTGAAGCTTTCTTT. The V call is TRBV6-5, the J call TRBJ1-1; 9 nucleotides align to TRBD1. Germline V CDR1 and CDR2: MNHEY, SVGAGI. This CDR3 region has 16 residues. Trimming at V came to 2 bases and at J to 2 bases, leaving 6 bases not matched to a gene.